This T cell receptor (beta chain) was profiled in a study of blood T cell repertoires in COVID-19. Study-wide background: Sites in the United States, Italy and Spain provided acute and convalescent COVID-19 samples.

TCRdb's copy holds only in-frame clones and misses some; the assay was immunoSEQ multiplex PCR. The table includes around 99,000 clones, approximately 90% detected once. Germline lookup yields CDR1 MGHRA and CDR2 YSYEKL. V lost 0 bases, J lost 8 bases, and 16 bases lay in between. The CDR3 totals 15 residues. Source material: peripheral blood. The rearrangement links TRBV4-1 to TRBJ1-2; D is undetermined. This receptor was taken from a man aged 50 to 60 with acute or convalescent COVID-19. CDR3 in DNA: TGCGCCAGCAGCCAAGAATGGTCCACGGGTTTAGGCTACACCTTC. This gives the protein CASSQEWSTGLGYTF.